This T cell receptor beta chain was profiled in a study of T cell responses to AZD1222 COVID-19 vaccine. Points from the study as a whole: Repertoires were collected only later (after the peak T cell response had occurred). Vaccine-related CD4 TCRs covered spike, predominating at 160-218 and 743-854. At baseline, seropositivity was found in only six or seven AZD1222 recipients. In a largely white British group with more females than males, clonal diversity was possibly underestimated.

TCRdb's table, derived via immunoSEQ multiplex PCR, lists solely in-frame clones and lacks some. Found here are 150,000 or so clones, about 88% of them singletons; the top ten hold roughly 6.9%. On this clone: Its antigen remains unknown.

Germline V gene data show CDR1 as SNHLY and CDR2 as FYNNEI. This CDR3 is built from 15 residues. V lost 2 bases and J 0 bases, leaving 10 bases between the germline ends. The sample in question was peripheral blood, obtained after recovery from COVID-19. This receptor was obtained from an adult who had recovered from COVID-19. The chain couples TRBV2 to TRBJ1-1; TRBD1 might be the D (5 bases). This chain's CDR3 is CASSERVRVNTEAFF. The CDR3 DNA follows: TGTGCCAGCAGTGAACGGGTCAGGGTGAACACTGAAGCTTTCTTT.